This T cell receptor (beta chain) was retrieved from a study of early T cells in non-severe SARS-CoV-2 infection. For the study at large: Sequencing of unsorted whole blood was done on bulk RNA, leaving chains unpaired.

Unique molecular identifier tags were affixed to discrete cDNA molecules. TCRdb reanalysed the 5' RACE reads using MiXCR and keeps one entry per CDR3 protein. The data hold tens of thousands of distinct CDR3 sequences, with 5% to 6.5% observed a single time. The sample holds many counts of this clonotype. CDR3 size: 12 residues. J was trimmed by 6 bases and V by 6 bases; bases with no gene match: 1. The rearrangement links TRBV12-3 or TRBV12-4 to TRBJ2-2; TRBD2 agrees at 7 bases. The sample taken for sequencing was whole blood. This TCR was recovered from an adult who was a healthcare worker with PCR-confirmed SARS-CoV-2 infection or an uninfected control (not recorded which). CDR3 region: CASRRGAGELFF. In DNA, the CDR3 is TGTGCCAGCAGACGGGGGGCCGGGGAGCTGTTTTTT.